The clone carrying this T cell receptor (beta chain) has a handful of counts. In TCRdb, the 5' RACE reads were re-called with MiXCR into one record per CDR3 protein. The sample holds more than 150,000 distinct CDR3 sequences, 18% seen once. The sample belongs to a study of T-cell memory formation after mild COVID-19. Study-level background: Clusters were largely donor specific.

There are 14 residues in the CDR3. Per the germline V gene, CDR1 is MNHEY and CDR2 is SVGAGI. Trimming removed 6 bases from V and 2 bases from J; junction bases left unmatched: 4. The receptor comes from a man between 18 and 29 years old who had mild COVID-19 (a few samples of this study predate the infection). Cell type and time point are not known. Input material: PBMCs or a T cell subset sorted from them (not recorded which). The chain joins TRBV6-5 to TRBJ2-3; 8 nucleotides line up with TRBD1. The CDR3 nucleotides read TGTGCCAGCAGCCGGACAGGGTACACAGATACGCAGTATTTT. This gives the protein CASSRTGYTDTQYF.